This TCR beta chain was retrieved from a study of blood T cell repertoires in COVID-19. Study overall: Sources were T cells, B-cell-depleted T cells, or PBMCs; the material itself was cDNA or gDNA.

Only in-frame clones appear in the TCRdb table, and some are missing; sequencing was by immunoSEQ multiplex PCR. The sample has about 220,000 clones, 82% seen once. The ends were cut back, 3 bases at V and 4 bases at J, with 9 bases in the middle. The CDR3 extends over 13 amino acids. Germline CDR1 LGHNT, CDR2 FRNRAP. Participants were aged roughly 18 to 90 years, lived in under 25 US areas, and enrolled virtually. This receptor was obtained from a woman aged 55-69 years who had recovered from COVID-19. This chain uses TRBV12-5 with TRBJ1-2; the D is unclear. The sample taken for sequencing was PBMCs or T cells enriched from blood (not recorded which). CDR3 bases: TGTGCTAGTGGTTTTGAGGCTACCTATGGCTACACCTTC. This encodes CASGFEATYGYTF.